A single sample is the source of the 28 T cell receptor beta chains below, sequenced in a study of vaccination and CD4 T cells after COVID-19. TCRdb re-called the PCR reads through MiXCR, storing one row per CDR3 protein. This sample has approximately 17,000 distinct CDR3 sequences, with 55% to 65% found just once. The sample consisted of CD4+ T cells from blood, taken after SARS-CoV-2 vaccination. The receptors shown here come from a human donor who had recovered from COVID-19.

V is TRBV20-1 and J is TRBJ2-7, with 9 bases aligning to TRBD2. The CDR3 is made up of 14 amino acids. The germline CDR1 and CDR2 sequences are DFQATT and SNEGSKA (reference sequence). J gave up 3 bases and V 3 bases, and 6 bases lay outside the gene matches. DNA of the CDR3: TGCAGTGCTAGTTGGGTAGCGGGAGACTACGAGCAGTACTTC. This encodes CSASWVAGDYEQYF.

This clonotype was picked up a small number of times. The genes are TRBV7-8 and TRBJ2-7; unclear D gene. Trimming cost V 4 bases and J 2 bases, with 15 bases left between them. The V gene's germline CDR1 is SGHVS and CDR2 FQNEAQ. The CDR3 contains 15 residues. CDR3 DNA sequence: TGTGCCAGCAGCTCATCACGTCAGGAAACCTACGAGCAGTACTTC. It yields the protein CASSSSRQETYEQYF.

This sequence joins TRBV27 and TRBJ1-1; 9 bases align to TRBD1. V gave up 6 bases and J gave up 5 bases; unmatched junction bases: 13. The CDR3 spans 16 residues. From germline, CDR1 is MNHEY and CDR2 SMNVEV (reference sequence). In DNA, the CDR3 is TGTGCCAGCAGGCGGACAGGGGAGGGGTTGCGAACTGAAGCTTTCTTT. The encoded protein is CASRRTGEGLRTEAFF.

V gene TRBV2 combines with J gene TRBJ2-3; the match to TRBD2 covers 12 bases. The CDR3 has 15 residues. The germline V gene encodes CDR1 SNHLY and CDR2 FYNNEI. V gave up 6 bases and J gave up 8 bases; unmatched junction bases: 9. The chain's CDR3 is CASRSWTSGVSTQYF. CDR3 in DNA: TGTGCCAGCAGGAGTTGGACTAGCGGGGTTAGTACGCAGTATTTT.

The rearrangement joins TRBV19 to TRBJ2-3; D not certain. Trimming cost V 5 bases and J 0 bases, with 9 bases left between them. CDR1 and CDR2 (germline): LNHDA, SQIVND (reference sequence). This CDR3 is 14 amino acids long. CDR3 nucleotide sequence: TGTGCCAGTAGTCCCGTCTCGAGCACAGATACGCAGTATTTT. This translates into CASSPVSSTDTQYF.

V gene TRBV12-3 or TRBV12-4 combines with J gene TRBJ1-1, with D maybe TRBD1 (5 bases). The CDR3 sequence is 14 residues long. V was pared by 9 bases and J by 0 bases, with 14 bases between. The CDR3 DNA is TGTGCCAGTAAACACAGGAGACTGAACACTGAAGCTTTCTTT. Its protein product is CASKHRRLNTEAFF.

The chain recombines TRBV6-5 with TRBJ2-3, with a weak D call TRBD1 (5 bases). Germline CDR1 MNHEY, CDR2 SVGAGI. CDR3 length equals 14 residues. V dropped 0 bases and J dropped 3 bases, with 7 bases sitting between them. CDR3 coding DNA: TGTGCCAGCAGTTACTCTAAGGGGACAGATACGCAGTATTTT. Translating gives CASSYSKGTDTQYF.

V gene TRBV6-1 combines with J gene TRBJ1-5, with a weak D call TRBD1 (6 bases). Germline V gene data show CDR1 as MNHNS and CDR2 as SASEGT. The V and J ends lost 3 bases and 5 bases respectively, with 8 bases between them. This CDR3 region has 13 residues. The DNA of the CDR3 is TGTGCCAGCAGTGAGGGGGCCGATCAGCCCCAGCATTTT. Translating it yields CASSEGADQPQHF.

The gene calls are TRBV19 and TRBJ1-5; 8 bases map to TRBD1. Losses at the gene ends were 6 bases for V and 6 bases for J; bases not matched to a gene: 7. CDR3 length: 14 residues. Germline assignment: CDR1 LNHDA and CDR2 SQIVND (reference sequence). DNA of the CDR3: TGTGCCAGTAGCGACAGGGGAGGGGGTCAGCCCCAGCATTTT. This translates into CASSDRGGGQPQHF.

This chain links TRBV7-9 with TRBJ2-1, with 13 bases lining up with TRBD2. The CDR3 runs to 19 residues. Looked up from germline, CDR1 is SEHNR and CDR2 is FQNEAQ (reference sequence). The V segment lost 1 base and the J segment 1 base; nucleotides outside the gene matches: 7. The chain's CDR3 is CASSLVIRTSGRSYNEQFF. As DNA, the CDR3 is TGTGCCAGCAGCTTAGTTATTAGGACTAGCGGGAGATCCTACAATGAGCAGTTCTTC.

In this sample, this clonotype turned up a few times. The chain couples TRBV15 to TRBJ1-2; D call uncertain. The CDR3 contains 13 residues. CDR1 LNHNV and CDR2 YYDKDF come from the germline V gene (reference sequence). The V end lost 0 bases, the J end lost 7 bases, and 9 bases lay between the germline ends. CDR3 sequence reads: CATSRERGSGYTF. For the CDR3, the DNA is TGTGCCACCAGCAGAGAAAGAGGCAGTGGCTACACCTTC.

This clonotype was seen a few times. The V gene is TRBV7-9, the J gene TRBJ1-1, with D possibly TRBD1 on 6 matching bases. The CDR3 consists of 13 residues. Trimming cost V 5 bases and J 5 bases, with 12 bases left between them. Per germline, CDR1 SEHNR and CDR2 FQNEAQ (reference sequence). The CDR3 protein is CASSANTGTEAFF. The CDR3 nucleotides read TGTGCCAGCAGCGCGAACACAGGGACTGAAGCTTTCTTT.

This clonotype came up once. The V gene is TRBV24-1, the J gene TRBJ2-5; 11 bases agree with TRBD2. The CDR3 extends over 15 amino acids. CDR1 and CDR2 (germline): KGHDR, SFDVKD. V shed 9 bases and J 3 bases; nucleotides not matched to a gene: 8. This CDR3 is CATQTSGKREETQYF. The CDR3 bases are TGTGCCACCCAGACTAGCGGGAAAAGGGAAGAGACCCAGTACTTC.

The chain links TRBV7-2 to TRBJ2-3, with 8 bases lining up with TRBD2. With 5 bases clipped from V and 4 bases from J, the junction kept 14 bases outside the gene matches. In germline, CDR1 is SGHTA, CDR2 FQGNSA. CDR3 size: 17 residues. The CDR3 sequence: CASSPYSGRVIPDTQYF. Here the CDR3 DNA reads TGTGCCAGCAGCCCTTACAGCGGGAGAGTAATCCCAGATACGCAGTATTTT.

The chain employs TRBV19 and TRBJ2-1; D possibly matches TRBD1 or TRBD2 (5 bases each). Germline V CDR1 and CDR2: LNHDA, SQIVND (reference sequence). CDR3 length: 13 amino acids. V was clipped by 8 bases and J by 5 bases, with 13 bases between them. As DNA, the CDR3 is TGTGCCAGTTTGGGGGTAATGGACAATGAGCAGTTCTTC. As protein: CASLGVMDNEQFF.

This clonotype appeared a single time. This sequence joins TRBV19 and TRBJ2-2; a weak D match, TRBD2 (6 bases). Germline V gene sequence: CDR1 LNHDA, CDR2 SQIVND (reference sequence). The CDR3 totals 14 residues. Trimming removed 6 bases at V and 2 bases at J, with 10 bases between. CDR3 loop: CASRGTFNTGELFF. The DNA of the CDR3 is TGTGCCAGTAGAGGGACTTTTAACACCGGGGAGCTGTTTTTT. Based on the CDR3 plus reference TRBV19 and TRBJ2-2, the full variable domain is DGGITQSPKYLFRKEGQNVTLSCEQNLNHDAMYWYRQDPGQGLRLIYYSQIVNDFQKGDIAEGYSVSREKKESFPLTVTSAQKNPTAFYLCASRGTFNTGELFFGEGSRLTVL.

V is TRBV6-5 and J is TRBJ2-5; 7 bases align to TRBD2. The CDR3 sequence is 14 residues long. Trimming cost V 2 bases and J 10 bases; bases outside gene matches: 10. The V gene's germline CDR1 is MNHEY and CDR2 SVGAGI. The CDR3 DNA reads TGTGCCAGCAGTTACGAGACTAGTGGGAGGGACCAGTACTTC. Encoded protein: CASSYETSGRDQYF.

The rearrangement links TRBV18 to TRBJ1-1, with a possible D match to TRBD1 (5 bases). The CDR3 runs 13 residues. The germline V gene has CDR1 KGHSH and CDR2 LQKENI. Trimming cost V 3 bases and J 11 bases, with 16 bases left between them. The CDR3 protein is CASSPGQNERAFF. In DNA, the CDR3 is TGTGCCAGCTCACCCGGACAAAACGAGAGGGCTTTCTTT.

In its sample, this clonotype was seen once. V gene TRBV20-1 combines with J gene TRBJ2-3; 12 bases are shared with TRBD2. The CDR3 sequence is 15 residues long. The junction had 4 bases not matched to a gene; V was cut back by 3 bases and J by 3 bases. Germline CDR1 DFQATT, CDR2 SNEGSKA (reference sequence). The CDR3 sequence is CSASLAGGPTDTQYF. CDR3 in DNA: TGCAGTGCTAGTCTAGCGGGAGGGCCGACAGATACGCAGTATTTT.

In this sample, this clonotype turned up a few times. The chain recombines TRBV20-1 with TRBJ1-5; no clear D. This CDR3 region has 14 residues. V lost 5 bases, J lost 6 bases, and 17 bases lay in between. Germline CDR1 DFQATT, CDR2 SNEGSKA (reference sequence). The CDR3 coding sequence is TGCAGTGCTCAACAGTCACTTACGTCTCAGCCCCAGCATTTT. It specifies CSAQQSLTSQPQHF.

This chain uses TRBV5-1 with TRBJ2-2; 8 bases line up with TRBD1. Trimming at V came to 7 bases and at J to 4 bases, leaving 6 bases not matched to a gene. Germline CDR1 and CDR2: SGHRS and YFSETQ. The CDR3 length is 14 residues. The CDR3 coding sequence is TGCGCCAGCCTCAACAGGGGGATCACCGGGGAGCTGTTTTTT. It yields the protein CASLNRGITGELFF.

This clonotype has only one observation. V gene TRBV29-1 combines with J gene TRBJ2-7; no clear D gene. Germline V gene sequence: CDR1 SQVTM, CDR2 ANQGSEA. This CDR3 region has 11 residues. Trimming removed 6 bases from V and 5 bases from J, with 11 bases in between. CDR3 coding DNA: TGCAGCGTGGTCAATTTAGACGAGCAGTACTTC. Translated, it gives CSVVNLDEQYF.

The genes are TRBV5-8 and TRBJ2-2; D may be TRBD1 (5 bases). Trimming cost V 3 bases and J 2 bases, with 17 bases left between them. Germline CDR1 and CDR2: SGHTS and YDEGEE. The CDR3 sequence is 17 residues long. The CDR3 is CASSYPILGQNTGELFF. The CDR3 DNA reads TGTGCCAGCAGCTACCCCATTCTTGGACAAAACACCGGGGAGCTGTTTTTT.

The chain joins TRBV24-1 to TRBJ2-3, with TRBD1 as a possible D gene (6 bases). CDR1 and CDR2 (germline): KGHDR, SFDVKD. Trimming left V 3 bases short and J 0 bases short, with 12 bases between. The CDR3 runs to 16 residues. The CDR3: CATSDKTGVSTDTQYF. CDR3 nucleotide sequence: TGTGCCACCAGTGATAAGACAGGAGTCAGCACAGATACGCAGTATTTT.

This clonotype came up once. The rearrangement links TRBV19 to TRBJ1-1; 7 bases are shared with TRBD1. The ends lost 6 bases at V and 4 bases at J; junction bases unmatched: 11. Germline-derived CDR1 and CDR2 are LNHDA and SQIVND (reference sequence). This CDR3 spans 15 amino acids. The CDR3 here is CASSLRDRGSTEAFF. The CDR3 DNA sequence: TGTGCCAGTAGCTTGCGGGACAGAGGGTCCACTGAAGCTTTCTTT.

This clonotype occurred a few times. The CDR3 DNA follows: TGTGCCAGCAGCCCGGACAGAAATCAGCCCCAGCATTTT. Its protein product is CASSPDRNQPQHF. J is TRBJ1-5 and V is TRBV5-4; perhaps TRBD1 as D (6 bases). This CDR3 has 13 residues. The germline V gene encodes CDR1 SGHNT and CDR2 YYREEE (reference sequence). The germline V and J ends were trimmed by 4 bases and 4 bases, with 9 bases remaining between them.

The chain carries TRBV7-6 and TRBJ2-5; D is possibly TRBD1 (6 bases). The CDR3 sequence is 12 residues long. CDR1 and CDR2 (germline): SGHVS, FNYEAQ. Trimming removed 2 bases at V and 5 bases at J, with 6 bases between. The CDR3: CASSLQGETQYF. The CDR3 region has the DNA TGTGCCAGCAGCTTACAGGGGGAGACCCAGTACTTC. Using reference TRBV7-6 and TRBJ2-5 for the parts outside the CDR3, the full variable domain is GAGVSQSPRYKVTKRGQDVALRCDPISGHVSLYWYRQALGQGPEFLTYFNYEAQQDKSGLPNDRFSAERPEGSISTLTIQRTEQRDSAMYRCASSLQGETQYFGPGTRLLVL.

The chain couples TRBV11-3 to TRBJ2-3; D is undetermined. CDR1 and CDR2 from the germline V gene are SGHNT and YENEEA. Between the trimmed V and J ends, which lost 3 bases and 0 bases, there was a span of 16 bases. This CDR3 comprises 17 residues. The CDR3 DNA sequence: TGTGCCAGCAGCTTGGGTTCGCGAGTTTCTAGCACAGATACGCAGTATTTT. Residues: CASSLGSRVSSTDTQYF.